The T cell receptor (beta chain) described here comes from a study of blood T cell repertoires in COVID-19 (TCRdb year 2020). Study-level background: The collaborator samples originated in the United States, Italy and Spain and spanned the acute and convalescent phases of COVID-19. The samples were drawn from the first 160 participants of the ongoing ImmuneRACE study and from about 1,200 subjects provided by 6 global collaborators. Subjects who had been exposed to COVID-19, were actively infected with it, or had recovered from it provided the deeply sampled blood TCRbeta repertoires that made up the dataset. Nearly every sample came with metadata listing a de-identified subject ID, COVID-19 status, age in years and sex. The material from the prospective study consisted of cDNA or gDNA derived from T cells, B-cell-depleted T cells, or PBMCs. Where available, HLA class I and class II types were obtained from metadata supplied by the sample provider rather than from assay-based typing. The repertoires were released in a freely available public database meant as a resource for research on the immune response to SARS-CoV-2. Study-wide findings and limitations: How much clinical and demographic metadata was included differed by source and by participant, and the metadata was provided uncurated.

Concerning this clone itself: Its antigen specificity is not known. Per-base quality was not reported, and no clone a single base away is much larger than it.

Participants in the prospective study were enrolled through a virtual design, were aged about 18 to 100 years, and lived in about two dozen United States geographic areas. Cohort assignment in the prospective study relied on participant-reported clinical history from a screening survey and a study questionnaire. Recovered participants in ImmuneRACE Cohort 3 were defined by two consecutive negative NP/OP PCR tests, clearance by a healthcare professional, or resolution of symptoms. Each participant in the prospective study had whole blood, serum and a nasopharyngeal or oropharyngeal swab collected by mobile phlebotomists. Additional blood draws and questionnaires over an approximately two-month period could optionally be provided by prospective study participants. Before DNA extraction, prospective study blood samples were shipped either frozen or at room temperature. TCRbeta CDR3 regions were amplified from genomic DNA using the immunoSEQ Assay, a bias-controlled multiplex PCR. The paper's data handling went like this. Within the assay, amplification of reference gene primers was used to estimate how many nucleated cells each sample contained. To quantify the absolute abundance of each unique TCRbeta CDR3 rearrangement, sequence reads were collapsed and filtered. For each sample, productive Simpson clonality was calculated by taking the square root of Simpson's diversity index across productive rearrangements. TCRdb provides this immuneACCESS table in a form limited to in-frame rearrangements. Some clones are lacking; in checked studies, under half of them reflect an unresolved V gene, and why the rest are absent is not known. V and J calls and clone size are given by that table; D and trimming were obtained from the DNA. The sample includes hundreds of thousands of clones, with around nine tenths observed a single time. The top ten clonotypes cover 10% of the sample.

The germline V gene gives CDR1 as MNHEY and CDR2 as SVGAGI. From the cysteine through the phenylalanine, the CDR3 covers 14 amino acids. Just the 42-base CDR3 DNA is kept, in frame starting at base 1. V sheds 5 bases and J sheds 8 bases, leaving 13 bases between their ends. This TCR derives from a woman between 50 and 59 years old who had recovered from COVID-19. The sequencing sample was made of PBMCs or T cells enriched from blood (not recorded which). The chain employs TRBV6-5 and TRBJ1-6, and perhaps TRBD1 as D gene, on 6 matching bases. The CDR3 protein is CASSTRGLYSPLHF. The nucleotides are TGTGCCAGCAGTACCAGGGGCCTATATTCACCCCTCCACTTT.